This entry lists 27 T cell receptor beta chains sequenced from one sample in a study of tumor-infiltrating lymphocytes in glioblastoma multiforme. TCRB libraries came from RNA via three nested multiplex PCR rounds. TCRdb redid the calling of the multiplex PCR reads with MiXCR, one entry per CDR3 protein. The repertoire consists of fewer than 40,000 distinct CDR3 sequences, with 60% to 65% occurring once and the leading ten covering approximately 33%. Material for sequencing was brain tumor tissue. Receptors were obtained from a male donor with glioblastoma.

Concerning this clonotype itself: A junction boundary mismatches the germline segment, possibly from a read error. The genes are TRBV4-2 and TRBJ2-5; the match to TRBD2 covers 11 bases. This CDR3 is built from 16 residues. The germline CDR1 and CDR2 sequences are LGHNA and YNFKEQ. The DNA for the CDR3 is TGTGCCGGCAGCCAGGGGACTAGCGGAGCCCAAGAGACCCAGTACTTC. Amino acid sequence: CAGSQGTSGAQETQYF.

The V gene is TRBV2, the J gene TRBJ2-1; D unresolved. Germline V gene data show CDR1 as SNHLY and CDR2 as FYNNEI. The length of the CDR3 is 14 residues. Trimming removed 1 base from V and 1 base from J, with 5 bases in between. CDR3 region: CASSEEWSYNEQFF. CDR3 DNA: TGTGCCAGCAGTGAAGAGTGGTCCTACAATGAGCAGTTCTTC.

This clonotype came up once. The gene calls are TRBV6-6 and TRBJ2-2; 7 bases align to TRBD2. CDR3 length equals 15 residues. Germline V lookup: CDR1 MNHNY, CDR2 SVGAGI (reference sequence). V shed 9 bases, J shed 3 bases, and the junction held 10 bases outside the gene matches. This CDR3 reads CASRYPAGDTGELFF. DNA for the CDR3: TGTGCCAGTAGATACCCGGCGGGGGACACCGGGGAGCTGTTTTTT.

Comment on this clonotype: A much larger clone sits a single nucleotide away, making a read error possible. Because it lacks the conserved phenylalanine or tryptophan at the end, this CDR3 is likely a read error. The V call is TRBV6-1, the J call TRBJ2-1, with 11 bases that match TRBD2. The V and J ends lost 6 bases and 8 bases, in that order; junction bases with no gene match: 12. From germline, CDR1 is MNHNS and CDR2 SASEGT. The CDR3 is made up of 16 amino acids. CDR3 residues: CASRGLVAGGPYEQFL. The DNA for the CDR3 is TGTGCCAGCAGGGGCCTGGTAGCGGGAGGGCCATATGAGCAGTTCCTC.

Regarding this clonotype: The germline gene is not matched at one end of the junction; a read error may be the cause. This chain joins TRBV29-1 and TRBJ2-1; 8 nucleotides agree with TRBD2. There are 17 residues in the CDR3. Germline CDR1 SQVTM, CDR2 ANQGSEA. The DNA for the CDR3 is TGCAGCGCATCAGGGGTAGCGGGATTTAACTCCTACACTGAGCAGTTCTTC. Its protein is CSASGVAGFNSYTEQFF.

The gene calls are TRBV10-3 and TRBJ2-1; 13 bases match TRBD2. J gave up 5 bases and V 10 bases, and 8 bases lay outside the gene matches. The CDR3 runs to 15 residues. Per the germline V gene, CDR1 is ENHRY and CDR2 is SYGVKD. The CDR3 DNA reads TGTGCCACCGGGACTAGCGGGAATCAGAACAATGAGCAGTTCTTC. Translated: CATGTSGNQNNEQFF.

The sample holds a few counts of this clonotype. The J gene is TRBJ1-2, the V gene TRBV12-3 or TRBV12-4; 8 bases align to TRBD1. The J segment lost 7 bases and the V segment lost 5 bases, leaving 3 bases of the junction unmatched. The CDR3 spans 12 residues. Written as DNA, the CDR3 is TGTGCCAGCAGTCCGGGACAGGCTGGCTACACCTTC. Protein: CASSPGQAGYTF.

The genes are TRBV20-1 and TRBJ2-1; no clear D. The length of the CDR3 is 14 residues. Germline V CDR1 and CDR2: DFQATT, SNEGSKA (reference sequence). V shed 1 base and J shed 9 bases, with 16 bases lying between them. CDR3 sequence reads: CSARARVVAPEQFF. Here the CDR3 DNA reads TGCAGTGCTAGAGCTCGGGTGGTAGCACCTGAGCAGTTCTTC.

This clonotype is a singleton in its sample. Since the CDR3 does not end with the conserved phenylalanine or tryptophan, this likely comes from a read error. This chain connects TRBV11-2 to TRBJ2-1; 7 bases match TRBD2. The germline V gene encodes CDR1 SGHAT and CDR2 FQNNGV. With V trimmed by 1 base and J by 4 bases, 10 bases remained unmatched. CDR3 length: 17 residues. CDR3 bases: TGTGCCAGCAGCTTAGTCCACGCTAGCGGCACATACAATGAGCAGTTCTTA. Its translation: CASSLVHASGTYNEQFL.

This clonotype came up a few times. The chain combines TRBV24-1 with TRBJ1-5; no clear D. The CDR3 extends over 14 amino acids. Trimming pared 2 bases from V and 2 bases from J, leaving 6 bases between. Germline CDR1 and CDR2: KGHDR and SFDVKD. The CDR3: CATSDSTGNQPQHF. CDR3 DNA: TGTGCCACCAGTGATTCAACAGGCAATCAGCCCCAGCATTTT.

For this clonotype: Since the CDR3 does not end with the conserved phenylalanine or tryptophan, this likely comes from a read error. The gene calls are TRBV11-2 and TRBJ2-1, with D uncertain. Trimming stripped 5 bases from V and 5 bases from J, with 13 bases between. From germline, CDR1 is SGHAT and CDR2 FQNNGV. The CDR3 consists of 14 residues. The CDR3 here is CASSREGSHNEQFS. The CDR3 DNA sequence: TGTGCCAGCAGCCGAGAAGGTAGTCACAATGAGCAGTTCTCC.

V usage is TRBV19 and J usage is TRBJ1-1, with D hard to call. Germline V CDR1 and CDR2: LNHDA, SQIVND (reference sequence). The CDR3 has 13 amino acids. With 3 bases removed from V and 4 bases from J, the gap between germline ends came to 9 bases. The CDR3: CASSIPGSTEAFF. CDR3 in DNA: TGTGCCAGTAGTATCCCGGGGTCCACTGAAGCTTTCTTT.

This clonotype appeared many times. The V and J genes are TRBV20-1 and TRBJ2-1; 15 bases match TRBD2. CDR3 size: 19 residues. Germline values: CDR1 DFQATT, CDR2 SNEGSKA (reference sequence). V was clipped by 6 bases and J by 0 bases; unmatched bases: 12. Here the CDR3 reads CSALSSGLAGGSSYNEQFF. The CDR3 DNA reads TGCAGTGCCCTTTCATCAGGACTAGCGGGAGGGAGCTCCTACAATGAGCAGTTCTTC.

About this clonotype itself: A much larger clonotype is one base distant, so this may be a read error. The final CDR3 position lacks the conserved phenylalanine or tryptophan, pointing to a likely read error. The V call is TRBV5-1, the J call TRBJ2-5, with D perhaps matching TRBD1 (6 bases). The CDR3 is made up of 14 amino acids. The V gene's germline CDR1 is SGHRS and CDR2 YFSETQ. Trimming removed 4 bases from V and 4 bases from J, with 14 bases in between. The CDR3 DNA reads as TGCGCCAGCAGCCTCGGATGGACAGCAGAGACCCAGTACTCC. Translating gives CASSLGWTAETQYS.

The table lists this clonotype with a few counts. A read error is possible here, since a much larger clone lies one base away. This chain uses TRBV28 with TRBJ2-1; TRBD1 agrees at 9 bases. V shed 4 bases and J 7 bases; nucleotides not matched to a gene: 11. The CDR3 is 16 amino acids. Per germline, CDR1 MDHEN and CDR2 SYDVKM. The chain's CDR3 is CASSSLTGGPRNEQFF. Here the CDR3 DNA reads TGTGCCAGCAGTTCCCTTACAGGGGGCCCGAGGAATGAGCAGTTCTTC.

Remarks on this clonotype: Given the absence of the conserved phenylalanine or tryptophan at the CDR3 end, a read error is likely. The chain links TRBV20-1 to TRBJ2-3; 8 nucleotides agree with TRBD1. This CDR3 is built from 15 residues. CDR1 and CDR2 (germline): DFQATT, SNEGSKA (reference sequence). The junction had 15 bases not matched to a gene; V was cut back by 6 bases and J by 7 bases. The CDR3 protein is CSAIRTGTTPNTQYL. CDR3 bases: TGCAGTGCCATACGGACAGGGACGACCCCTAATACGCAGTATTTG.

This clonotype was recorded once. CDR3 sequence: CASSIVGSDFEQYF. CDR3 in DNA: TGTGCCAGTAGTATAGTGGGGAGCGACTTCGAGCAGTACTTC. The V and J genes are TRBV19 and TRBJ2-7, with D perhaps matching TRBD2 (5 bases). V lost 1 base, J lost 6 bases, and 13 bases lay in between. The germline V gene has CDR1 LNHDA and CDR2 SQIVND (reference sequence). This CDR3 contains 14 residues.

CDR3 DNA: TGTGCCAGCAGCTTACCGGCTAGCGGGAGGATAGGCGAGCAGTACTTC. Protein sequence: CASSLPASGRIGEQYF. The chain employs TRBV5-6 and TRBJ2-7, with 11 bases identical to TRBD2. This CDR3 comprises 16 residues. V lost 2 bases, J lost 6 bases, and 10 bases stayed unmatched. Germline lookup yields CDR1 SGHDT and CDR2 YYEEEE.

As for this clonotype: Germline is not matched at one junction end, which may reflect a read error. This chain connects TRBV12-3 or TRBV12-4 to TRBJ1-1, with D perhaps matching TRBD1 (5 bases). The length of the CDR3 is 15 residues. The CDR3 region is CACSPQQRWGAEAFF. The CDR3 DNA reads as TGTGCCTGCAGTCCCCAACAACGATGGGGGGCTGAAGCTTTCTTT.

As to this clonotype: One end of the junction does not line up with germline, which may come from a read error. V usage is TRBV20-1 and J usage is TRBJ2-1; 10 bases match TRBD2. Germline CDR1 DFQATT, CDR2 SNEGSKA (reference sequence). CDR3 length equals 12 residues. CDR3: CNASSGRLEQFF. DNA for the CDR3: TGCAATGCTAGTAGCGGGAGGCTGGAGCAGTTCTTC.

In its sample, this clonotype was seen many times. This chain connects TRBV5-1 to TRBJ2-7, with 7 bases aligning to TRBD1. Germline lookup yields CDR1 SGHRS and CDR2 YFSETQ. J gave up 4 bases and V 4 bases, and 11 bases lay outside the gene matches. The CDR3 has 15 amino acids. The CDR3 region has the DNA TGCGCCAGCAGCCCGGGACAGACTGGGGGTTACGAGCAGTACTTC. Amino acid sequence: CASSPGQTGGYEQYF.

Points on this clonotype: The junction departs from the called germline gene at one end, perhaps through a read error. This chain joins TRBV4-1 and TRBJ1-4; 8 bases match TRBD1. Germline loops: CDR1 MGHRA, CDR2 YSYEKL. CDR3 length: 18 residues. CDR3 amino acids: CPSSPRTGRSSTNEKLFF. CDR3 bases: TGCCCCAGCAGCCCCAGGACAGGGAGGTCTTCAACTAATGAAAAACTGTTTTTT.

There are a few counts of this clonotype. The chain employs TRBV6-5 and TRBJ2-7; 14 nucleotides match TRBD2. Germline CDR1 MNHEY, CDR2 SVGAGI. CDR3 length: 16 residues. J gave up 3 bases and V 2 bases, and 3 bases lay outside the gene matches. The CDR3 spells CASSYQGLAGVYEQYF. CDR3 DNA sequence: TGTGCCAGCAGTTACCAGGGACTAGCGGGAGTCTACGAGCAGTACTTC.

This clonotype has a handful of counts. This CDR3 is missing its conserved last phenylalanine or tryptophan, likely due to a read error. The chain recombines TRBV4-1 with TRBJ2-3; D unclear. Trimming cost V 0 bases and J 0 bases, with 7 bases left between them. CDR3 size: 15 residues. CDR1 and CDR2 from the germline V gene are MGHRA and YSYEKL. CDR3: CASSQDKRSTDTQYL. CDR3 bases: TGCGCCAGCAGCCAAGATAAGAGGAGCACAGATACGCAGTATCTT.

V and J are TRBV28 and TRBJ2-7, with a weak D call TRBD2 (6 bases). In germline, CDR1 is MDHEN, CDR2 SYDVKM. There are 16 residues in the CDR3. The germline V and J ends were trimmed by 5 bases and 0 bases, with 17 bases remaining between them. CDR3 DNA sequence: TGTGCCAGCAGTATATCCGTAGCGGAGGGCTCCTACGAGCAGTACTTC. It yields the protein CASSISVAEGSYEQYF. The full variable domain, its missing parts supplied by reference TRBV28 and TRBJ2-7, is DVKVTQSSRYLVKRTGEKVFLECVQDMDHENMFWYRQDPGLGLRLIYFSYDVKMKEKGDIPEGYSVSREKKERFSLILESASTNQTSMYLCASSISVAEGSYEQYFGPGTRLTVT.

This sequence joins TRBV20-1 and TRBJ2-2; 7 bases map to TRBD2. The germline V gene encodes CDR1 DFQATT and CDR2 SNEGSKA (reference sequence). The CDR3 extends over 16 amino acids. V trimming: 2 bases; J trimming: 5 bases; junction bases outside the gene matches: 11. Here the CDR3 reads CSARPTERGGTGELFF. The DNA of the CDR3 is TGCAGTGCTAGACCCACTGAGCGGGGCGGGACCGGGGAGCTGTTTTTT.

As regards this clonotype: One junction end does not reproduce the germline sequence, and a read error may be involved. The rearrangement joins TRBV11-2 to TRBJ2-6; 8 bases are a match to TRBD2. Germline CDR1 reads SGHAT; CDR2 reads FQNNGV. The CDR3 is 20 residues long. The CDR3 protein is CASSLLHGAGDGSGASVLIF. The CDR3 region has the DNA TGTGCCAGCAGCCTTCTCCATGGAGCGGGAGATGGGTCTGGGGCCAGCGTCCTGATTTTC.